These 22 T cell receptor beta chains were sequenced from one sample in a study of a mutant IDH1 vaccine in newly diagnosed glioma. These TCRs' antigens remain unknown. Measured with immunoSEQ multiplex PCR; TCRdb has only the in-frame clones, and not every one. The table shows approximately 50,000 clones, with around 80% occurring only once. Sample time point: week 35, safety follow-up. Doses of 300 ug of mutant IDH1 20-mer peptide were given with topical imiquimod. The sequences come from PBMCs, collected from a glioma patient whose treatment included an IDH1 peptide vaccine. The receptors stem from a man aged 35 to 55 with glioma.

V and J are TRBV5-1 and TRBJ2-7; D is possibly TRBD1 or TRBD2 (5 bases each). Trimming stripped 0 bases from V and 4 bases from J, with 11 bases between. The CDR3 has 14 amino acids. The germline V gene has CDR1 SGHRS and CDR2 YFSETQ. CDR3 sequence: CASSLGFGAYEQYF. CDR3 nucleotides: TGCGCCAGCAGCTTGGGTTTCGGGGCTTACGAGCAGTACTTC.

V and J are TRBV29-1 and TRBJ2-3, with 7 bases fitting TRBD1. The V segment lost 1 base and the J segment 5 bases; nucleotides outside the gene matches: 3. Germline V gene sequence: CDR1 SQVTM, CDR2 ANQGSEA. The CDR3 totals 13 residues. CDR3 region: CSVEGYRGDTQYF. The CDR3 nucleotides are TGCAGCGTTGAAGGTTACAGGGGAGATACGCAGTATTTT.

V gene TRBV6-4 combines with J gene TRBJ2-7; D is possibly TRBD1 (7 bases). Germline CDR1 and CDR2: MRHNA and SNTAGT. Trimming cost V 9 bases and J 0 bases, with 18 bases left between them. The CDR3 has 15 residues. In nucleotides, the CDR3 is TGTGCCAGTAGACCAGGGGGGTCCCCCTCCTACGAGCAGTACTTC. This sequence encodes CASRPGGSPSYEQYF.

This clone was seen only a few times. J is TRBJ1-1 and V is TRBV9; TRBD1 might be the D (5 bases). Between the trimmed V and J ends, which lost 3 bases and 4 bases, there was a span of 10 bases. Germline CDR1 is SGDLS and CDR2 is YYNGEE. The CDR3 runs 13 residues. The CDR3 region is CASSAGGGTEAFF. DNA of the CDR3: TGTGCCAGCAGCGCCGGCGGGGGCACTGAAGCTTTCTTT.

The chain employs TRBV7-9 and TRBJ1-4; D ambiguous. Germline V CDR1 and CDR2: SEHNR, FQNEAQ (reference sequence). V was shortened by 1 base and J by 6 bases, with 15 bases between the two germline ends. The CDR3 is 16 residues long. CDR3 residues: CASSLGKSDSHEKLFF. Here the CDR3 DNA reads TGTGCCAGCAGCTTAGGGAAGTCTGATTCGCATGAAAAACTGTTTTTT.

Relative to its sample, this clone is medium-sized. The rearrangement joins TRBV29-1 to TRBJ1-1; 9 bases line up with TRBD1. Trimming at V came to 6 bases and at J to 4 bases, leaving 12 bases not matched to a gene. The CDR3 is 15 amino acids. Germline V CDR1 and CDR2: SQVTM, ANQGSEA. As DNA, the CDR3 is TGCAGCGTGAGATCACAGGGGGCTGGGGGCACTGAAGCTTTCTTT. Protein: CSVRSQGAGGTEAFF. Drawing the rest from reference TRBV29-1 and TRBJ1-1, the complete variable domain is SAVISQKPSRDICQRGTSLTIQCQVDSQVTMMFWYRQQPGQSLTLIATANQGSEATYESGFVIDKFPISRPNLTFSTLTVSNMSPEDSSIYLCSVRSQGAGGTEAFFGQGTRLTVV.

This chain joins TRBV5-1 and TRBJ2-7; no definite D call. V lost 0 bases and J 0 bases, leaving 13 bases between the germline ends. The CDR3 extends over 16 amino acids. Germline CDR1 and CDR2: SGHRS and YFSETQ. CDR3 loop: CASSLAEGSGSYEQYF. DNA for the CDR3: TGCGCCAGCAGCTTGGCGGAAGGGTCCGGCTCCTACGAGCAGTACTTC.

The rearrangement uses TRBV9 and TRBJ1-4; unclear D gene. The CDR3 sequence is 14 residues long. Trimming stripped 4 bases from V and 5 bases from J, with 12 bases between. CDR1 is SGDLS and CDR2 is YYNGEE in the germline V gene. In DNA form, the CDR3 reads TGTGCCAGCAGCCCAGGCAGATACAATGAAAAACTGTTTTTT. Encoded protein: CASSPGRYNEKLFF. The complete variable domain, with remaining parts taken from reference TRBV9 and TRBJ1-4, reads DSGVTQTPKHLITATGQRVTLRCSPRSGDLSVYWYQQSLDQGLQFLIQYYNGEERAKGNILERFSAQQFPDLHSELNLSSLELGDSALYFCASSPGRYNEKLFFGSGTQLSVL.

V and J are TRBV28 and TRBJ1-6; no clear D. Germline-derived CDR1 and CDR2 are MDHEN and SYDVKM. Trimming removed 5 bases from V and 15 bases from J, with 23 bases in between. This CDR3 is built from 15 residues. The DNA for the CDR3 is TGTGCCAGCAGTCCGAAAACCATCCGGACCCCTAGCCTCCACTTT. Translation: CASSPKTIRTPSLHF.

This clone came up a few times. V and J are TRBV6-1 and TRBJ2-5; no definite D call. V was cut by 6 bases and J by 5 bases, with 10 bases left in between. The germline V gene encodes CDR1 MNHNS and CDR2 SASEGT. The CDR3 consists of 12 residues. CDR3 DNA: TGTGCCAGCAGCCGAACATGGGAGACCCAGTACTTC. Its protein product is CASSRTWETQYF.

The chain has TRBV2 and TRBJ2-1; 10 nucleotides agree with TRBD2. The CDR3 extends over 15 amino acids. Germline CDR1 and CDR2: SNHLY and FYNNEI. V was pared by 2 bases and J by 2 bases, with 0 bases of the junction left unmatched. CDR3 sequence reads: CASSESGGAYNEQFF. CDR3 DNA sequence: TGTGCCAGCAGTGAAAGCGGGGGGGCCTACAATGAGCAGTTCTTC.

This chain links TRBV10-1 with TRBJ1-1; weak D call: TRBD1 (6 bases). Germline CDR1 and CDR2: WNHNN and SYGVQD (reference sequence). Trimming shortened V by 3 bases and J by 6 bases, and 8 bases separated the two germline ends. This CDR3 contains 12 residues. The CDR3 spells CASSEGGAEAFF. CDR3 in DNA: TGCGCCAGCAGTGAAGGGGGGGCTGAAGCTTTCTTT.

The chain is built from TRBV5-1 and TRBJ1-4; D ambiguous. Germline CDR1 is SGHRS and CDR2 is YFSETQ. The V gene lost 7 bases and the J gene lost 11 bases, with 24 bases spanning the gap. CDR3 length: 15 amino acids. Written as DNA, the CDR3 is TGCGCCAGCGCCCGGGAAGGACCGGGATTTGGGAAACTGTTTTTT. Its protein product is CASAREGPGFGKLFF.

The CDR3 nucleotides are TGCGCCAGCAGCTTGCTCGGGGGAGAGTCCTACGAGCAGTACTTC. Translated, it gives CASSLLGGESYEQYF. V usage is TRBV5-1 and J usage is TRBJ2-7, with TRBD2 as a possible D gene (6 bases). Germline V gene lookup returns CDR1 SGHRS and CDR2 YFSETQ. The CDR3 is 15 residues long. V lost 1 base, J lost 1 base, and 12 bases lay in between. The entire variable domain, with the rest obtained from reference TRBV5-1 and TRBJ2-7, is as follows: KAGVTQTPRYLIKTRGQQVTLSCSPISGHRSVSWYQQTPGQGLQFLFEYFSETQRNKGNFPGRFSGRQFSNSRSEMNVSTLELGDSALYLCASSLLGGESYEQYFGPGTRLTVT.

The chain links TRBV4-2 to TRBJ1-4, with D uncertain. Germline lookup yields CDR1 LGHNA and CDR2 YNFKEQ. This CDR3 has 16 residues. V lost 4 bases and J lost 3, with 15 bases in between. CDR3 nucleotides: TGTGCCAGCAGCCCCGGTCGTGCGGCCTCTAATGAAAAACTGTTTTTT. Translation gives CASSPGRAASNEKLFF.

The chain couples TRBV29-1 to TRBJ1-2; no clear D gene. This CDR3 is 12 amino acids long. Germline V gene lookup returns CDR1 SQVTM and CDR2 ANQGSEA. The ends were cut back, 7 bases at V and 2 bases at J, with 11 bases in the middle. The CDR3 coding sequence is TGCAGCGCTGTGGGAAGCAACTATGGCTACACCTTC. Translated: CSAVGSNYGYTF.

The V and J genes are TRBV6-6 and TRBJ1-1; D remains unclear. CDR1 MNHNY and CDR2 SVGAGI come from the germline V gene (reference sequence). The length of the CDR3 is 14 residues. Trimming took 7 bases from V and 2 from J, leaving 14 bases between them. Here the CDR3 DNA reads TGTGCCAGCACCTCCAGGTCCACCAACACTGAAGCTTTCTTT. Its protein product is CASTSRSTNTEAFF.

This clone was seen once. J is TRBJ2-2 and V is TRBV5-1; D gene ambiguous. CDR3 length: 15 residues. Deletions cut 7 bases from V and 2 bases from J, with 15 bases between. Germline CDR1 reads SGHRS; CDR2 reads YFSETQ. Here the CDR3 reads CASGTMRQNTGELFF. The CDR3 DNA follows: TGCGCCAGCGGAACAATGAGACAAAACACCGGGGAGCTGTTTTTT.

This clone appeared a single time. The chain uses TRBV6-5 and TRBJ1-2; D remains unclear. Germline V gene sequence: CDR1 MNHEY, CDR2 SVGAGI. Trimming pared 0 bases from V and 0 bases from J, leaving 11 bases between. The CDR3 is 16 amino acids. Here the CDR3 reads CASSYSKNLANYGYTF. The CDR3 coding sequence is TGTGCCAGCAGTTACTCGAAAAATCTAGCTAACTATGGCTACACCTTC.

This clone has just a few counts. This chain links TRBV2 with TRBJ1-2; tentatively, D is TRBD1 (5 bases). This CDR3 contains 14 residues. CDR1 and CDR2 (germline): SNHLY, FYNNEI. Trimming took 4 bases from V and 5 from J, leaving 14 bases between them. CDR3 in DNA: TGTGCCAGCAGTGGCGCCGGGACGGAGTATGGCTACACCTTC. Residues: CASSGAGTEYGYTF.

This chain connects TRBV7-2 to TRBJ1-1; TRBD1 matches 7 bases. The trim removed 1 base at V and 10 bases at J, leaving 6 bases unmatched. CDR3 length equals 13 residues. Germline V gives CDR1 SGHTA, CDR2 FQGNSA. Here the CDR3 reads CASSLGTGGGAFF. The CDR3 DNA is TGTGCCAGCAGCTTAGGGACAGGTGGTGGAGCTTTCTTT.

This chain joins TRBV4-2 and TRBJ2-7; TRBD2 matches at 7 bases. CDR3 length: 15 residues. CDR1 LGHNA and CDR2 YNFKEQ come from the germline V gene. V lost 1 base to trimming and J lost 0 bases; unmatched junction nucleotides: 3. DNA for the CDR3: TGTGCCAGCAGCCAAGGGCTAGCGGACTCCTACGAGCAGTACTTC. It translates to CASSQGLADSYEQYF.